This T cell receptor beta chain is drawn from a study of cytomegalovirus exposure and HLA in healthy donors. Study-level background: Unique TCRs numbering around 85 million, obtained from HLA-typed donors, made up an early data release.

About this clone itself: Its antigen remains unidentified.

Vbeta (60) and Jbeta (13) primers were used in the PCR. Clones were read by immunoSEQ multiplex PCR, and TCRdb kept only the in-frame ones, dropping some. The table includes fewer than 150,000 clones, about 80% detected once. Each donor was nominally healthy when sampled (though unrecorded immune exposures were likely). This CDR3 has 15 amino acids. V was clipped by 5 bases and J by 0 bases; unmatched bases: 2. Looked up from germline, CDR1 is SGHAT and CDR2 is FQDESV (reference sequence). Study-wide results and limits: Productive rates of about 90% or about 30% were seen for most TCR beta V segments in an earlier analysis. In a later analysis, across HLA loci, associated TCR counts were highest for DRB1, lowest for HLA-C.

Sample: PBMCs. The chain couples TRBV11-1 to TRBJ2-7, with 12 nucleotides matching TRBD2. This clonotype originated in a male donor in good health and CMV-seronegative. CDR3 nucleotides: TGTGCCAGCAGCCTACTAGCGGGGGGCTCCTACGAGCAGTACTTC. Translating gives CASSLLAGGSYEQYF.